These T cell receptor beta chains were read from a single sample in a study of beta chain features in type 1 diabetes. Assay used: immunoSEQ multiplex PCR; TCRdb lists only in-frame clones, some missing. The sample consists of 130,000 to 150,000 clones, 10% of them appearing once. The material sequenced was naive CD4+ T cells from blood. The source is a man aged 18 to 30 in good health. Both conserved end residues are part of each CDR3. D genes are given only for firm matches. Clone size is given for some rows only: seen once, a few or many times, or a class if the clone is expanded.

v_call	cdr3_length	clone_size	d_call	j_call	cdr3_nt	cdr3_aa
TRBV5-1	18	few	TRBD1	TRBJ1-5	TGCGCCAGCAGCTTGGGGGGGACAGGTGGTTTTCGCAATCAGCCCCAGCATTTT	CASSLGGTGGFRNQPQHF
TRBV7-9	15	.	TRBD1	TRBJ1-5	TGTGCCAGCAGCTTAGGCGACAGGGATCTTCTGCCCCAGCATTTT	CASSLGDRDLLPQHF
TRBV5-1	14	few	.	TRBJ1-6	TGCGCCAGCAGCTTGGGGCAGGGGAATTCACCCCTCCACTTT	CASSLGQGNSPLHF
TRBV7-2	15	many	.	TRBJ2-3	TGTGCCAGCAGCCTATTTGGCGGGGAGGCAGATACGCAGTATTTT	CASSLFGGEADTQYF
TRBV25-1	15	few	.	TRBJ2-7	TGTGCCAGCAGTGATAGGGACACCTACTCCTACGAGCAGTACTTC	CASSDRDTYSYEQYF
TRBV5-4	19	few	TRBD1	TRBJ1-2	TGTGCCAGCAGCCAAGATCTTCTTATAGGGACAGGGGGGAGCTATGGCTACACCTTC	CASSQDLLIGTGGSYGYTF
TRBV18	15	.	TRBD1	TRBJ1-6	TGTGCCAGCTCACCCGGACAGGTGGAAAATTCACCCCTCCACTTT	CASSPGQVENSPLHF
TRBV28	16	.	.	TRBJ2-5	TGTGCCAGCAGTCGTATGTTCGGGGGGCGCCAAGAGACCCAGTACTTC	CASSRMFGGRQETQYF
TRBV7-9	19	.	TRBD2	TRBJ2-3	TGTGCCAGCAGCTTAGGCCTAGCGGGGGCCCTGGTACTCACAGATACGCAGTATTTT	CASSLGLAGALVLTDTQYF
TRBV28	15	.	TRBD1	TRBJ1-2	TGTGCCAGCAGGACTCACTTCGACAGGGGGCATGGCTACACCTTC	CASRTHFDRGHGYTF
TRBV7-2	14	many	.	TRBJ2-5	TGTGCCAGCAGCTTAGTGGGGGCTGACGAGACCCAGTACTTC	CASSLVGADETQYF
TRBV6-1	14	.	TRBD2	TRBJ2-3	TGTGCCAGCAGTGTAGCGGGGGGGCCAGATACGCAGTATTTT	CASSVAGGPDTQYF
TRBV7-9	15	.	TRBD2	TRBJ2-2	TGTGCCAGCACCATCCGGTGGGGGGGCACCGGGGAGCTGTTTTTT	CASTIRWGGTGELFF
TRBV6-5	13	.	.	TRBJ2-7	TGTGCCAGCAGTTACACAGGGATCCACGAGCAGTACTTC	CASSYTGIHEQYF
TRBV15	14	.	.	TRBJ2-2	TGTGCCACCAGCAGAGACATCATTGCCGGGGAGCTGTTTTTT	CATSRDIIAGELFF
TRBV6-4	15	.	TRBD1	TRBJ2-2	TGTGCCAGCAGAGAAGGGACAGGGGATTCCGGGGAGCTGTTTTTT	CASREGTGDSGELFF
TRBV11-2	15	few	.	TRBJ1-2	TGTGCCAGCAGCTTAGCCCGTACAGGGACGGGCGGCTACACCTTC	CASSLARTGTGGYTF
TRBV2	15	few	.	TRBJ2-2	TGTGCCAGCAGGGCCGGGACACAAAACACCGGGGAGCTGTTTTTT	CASRAGTQNTGELFF
TRBV29-1	15	many	TRBD2	TRBJ2-1	TGCAGCGTTGAAGAGGGGCCCCCGGGAGGGAATGAGCAGTTCTTC	CSVEEGPPGGNEQFF
TRBV4-2	19	few	TRBD2	TRBJ2-5	TGTGCCAGCAGCCACCCCCCGGGGACTAGCGGGGGTTCCAAAGAGACCCAGTACTTC	CASSHPPGTSGGSKETQYF
TRBV5-4	15	few	TRBD2	TRBJ2-5	TGTGCCAGCAGCTTGGCAGCGGGGGGTGGTGAGACCCAGTACTTC	CASSLAAGGGETQYF
TRBV7-2	15	few	.	TRBJ1-5	TGTGCCAGCAGCTTAGGACACGATTTGATACAGCCCCAGCATTTT	CASSLGHDLIQPQHF
TRBV6-6	15	few	TRBD1	TRBJ1-4	TGTGCCAGCGATAGGGGGGGACAGGGATATGAAAAACTGTTTTTT	CASDRGGQGYEKLFF
TRBV29-1	13	.	TRBD1	TRBJ2-2	TGCAGCGCGCGGGACAGGAGGACCGGGGAGCTGTTTTTT	CSARDRRTGELFF
TRBV14	15	many	.	TRBJ2-2	TGTGCCAGCAGCTCACAGGGTCCGAACACCGGGGAGCTGTTTTTT	CASSSQGPNTGELFF
TRBV6-5	15	.	.	TRBJ2-5	TGTGCCAGCAGTTACTCGGGGGGGCGCTACGAGACCCAGTACTTC	CASSYSGGRYETQYF
TRBV7-2	15	few	TRBD1	TRBJ1-6	TGTGCCAGCACAAAGGGGGCAGCGAATAATTCACCCCTCCACTTT	CASTKGAANNSPLHF
TRBV9	16	few	TRBD1	TRBJ2-6	TGTGCCAGCAGCCTGGGACAGCTCTCTGGGGCCAACGTCCTGACTTTC	CASSLGQLSGANVLTF
TRBV27	13	.	.	TRBJ2-3	TGTGCCACCAGAGGGACTCCCCCGGATACGCAGTATTTT	CATRGTPPDTQYF
TRBV28	14	.	TRBD1	TRBJ1-2	TGTGCCAGCAGTTACGGACAGGGGCACTATGGCTACACCTTC	CASSYGQGHYGYTF
TRBV5-1	13	many	.	TRBJ2-7	TGCGCCAGCAGCGTTGGCGGGACCTACGAGCAGTACTTC	CASSVGGTYEQYF
TRBV5-1	15	few	.	TRBJ1-4	TGCGCCAGCAGGGACCCAGGGTTGGGTAATGAAAAACTGTTTTTT	CASRDPGLGNEKLFF
TRBV19	15	few	.	TRBJ2-1	TGTGCCAGTAGAAGGGAGAGGGGGTCCTACAATGAGCAGTTCTTC	CASRRERGSYNEQFF
TRBV11-2	16	.	TRBD1	TRBJ2-7	TGTGCCAGCAGCTTACCCCGACAGGGGGCTACCTACGAGCAGTACTTC	CASSLPRQGATYEQYF
TRBV5-1	14	few	TRBD1	TRBJ2-5	TGCGCCAGCAGCCAGGGGACAGGGCGGGAGACCCAGTACTTC	CASSQGTGRETQYF
TRBV28	11	.	.	TRBJ1-2	TGTGCCAGCCTAACGGTCTATGGCTACACCTTC	CASLTVYGYTF
TRBV9	16	few	TRBD1	TRBJ2-5	TGTGCCAGCAGCGTGGGACAGGGGGTGGTACAAGAGACCCAGTACTTC	CASSVGQGVVQETQYF
TRBV5-1	17	few	TRBD2	TRBJ2-5	TGCGCCAGCAGCCTATTACGTAGCGGGGGTTACCAAGAGACCCAGTACTTC	CASSLLRSGGYQETQYF
TRBV11-2	16	.	.	TRBJ2-1	TGTGCCAGCAGCTTGGTAGCGGCTTCCCCCTACAATGAGCAGTTCTTC	CASSLVAASPYNEQFF
TRBV20-1	11	.	TRBD2	TRBJ2-3	TGCAGTGCTAGGCTTGGCGGGAGCCAGTATTTT	CSARLGGSQYF
TRBV6-6	13	.	.	TRBJ2-3	TGTGCCAGCAGAGCCCTCCAGGGTTATACGCAGTATTTT	CASRALQGYTQYF
TRBV18	15	.	.	TRBJ1-6	TGTGCCAGCTCCCCGAGAGTACCCTATAATTCACCCCTCCACTTT	CASSPRVPYNSPLHF
TRBV10-1	12	few	.	TRBJ2-3	TGCGCCAGCAGTGAGGTTCAAGATACGCAGTATTTT	CASSEVQDTQYF
TRBV4-1	14	.	.	TRBJ2-7	TGCGCCAGCAGCCAACCGGGACTTGCCTACGAGCAGTACTTC	CASSQPGLAYEQYF
TRBV27	16	few	TRBD1	TRBJ2-1	TGTGCCAGCAGTCTCCTAGGGGCACAGGGGTATGATGAGCAGTTCTTC	CASSLLGAQGYDEQFF
TRBV25-1	15	.	.	TRBJ1-1	TGTGCCAGCAGTGAACCCGGCAGGGGTGGGACTGAAGCTTTCTTT	CASSEPGRGGTEAFF
TRBV2	14	few	.	TRBJ1-1	TGTGCCAGCAGTGTGTTTACTGAGAACACTGAAGCTTTCTTT	CASSVFTENTEAFF
TRBV2	14	many	.	TRBJ2-6	TGTGCCAGCAAAGGGGAAGCTGGGGCCAACGTCCTGACTTTC	CASKGEAGANVLTF